This entry is about one TCR beta chain. The antigen is unknown. V lost 3 bases to trimming and J lost 1 base, with 6 bases between them. Per germline, CDR1 MDHEN and CDR2 SYDVKM. There are 13 residues in the CDR3. The time point: baseline, week 1 (first vaccination visit). As to treatment: pre-vaccination baseline after standard-of-care therapy. Astrocytomas found in donors were new, WHO grade 3 or 4, IDH1-mutant and ATRX-lost. The data belong to a study of a mutant IDH1 vaccine in newly diagnosed glioma. Study as a whole: Sex among treated patients split about 60% male, approximately 38% female; mean age was about 40 years.

Assay: immunoSEQ multiplex PCR; the TCRdb copy retains only in-frame clones and omits some. The table has 75,000 to 100,000 clones, roughly 89% seen once; the top ten hold roughly 0.58%. The study's findings and limits: In around 93% of patients, immune responses induced by the vaccine occurred.

The gene calls are TRBV28 and TRBJ2-5; no definite D call. The sequencing here drew on PBMCs, taken from a glioma patient treated with radiotherapy, temozolomide or both. This sequence originates from a woman in her forties or fifties with glioma. As DNA, the CDR3 is TGTGCCAGCAGTTTGGTCAGCCAAGAGACCCAGTACTTC. The encoded protein is CASSLVSQETQYF.